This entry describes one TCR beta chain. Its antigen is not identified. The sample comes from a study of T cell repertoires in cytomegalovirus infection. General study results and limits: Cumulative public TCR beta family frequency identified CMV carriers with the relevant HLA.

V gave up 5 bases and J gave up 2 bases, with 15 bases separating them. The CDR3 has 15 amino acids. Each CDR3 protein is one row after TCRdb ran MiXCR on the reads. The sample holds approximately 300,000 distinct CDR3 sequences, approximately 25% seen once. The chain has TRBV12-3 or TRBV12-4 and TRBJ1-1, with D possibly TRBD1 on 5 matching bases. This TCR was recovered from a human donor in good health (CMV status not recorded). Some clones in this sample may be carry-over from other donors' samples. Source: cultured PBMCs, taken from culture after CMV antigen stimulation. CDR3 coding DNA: TGTGCCAGCAGTATATCGGGACTTACCAACACTGAAGCTTTCTTT. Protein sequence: CASSISGLTNTEAFF.